These 9 T cell receptor beta chains share one sample of origin, sequenced in a study of T and B cells in COVID-19 patients (dated by TCRdb to about 2020). Genomic DNA extracted from blood was used in amounts of about 220-500 ng for amplification of TRB repertoires. Sequenced using an Illumina MiSeq. Multiplex PCR with BIOMED2 TRB-A/B primer pools was used to amplify TRB rearrangements. TCRdb handled the public reads itself, with Q25 trimming in fastp and clone calling in MiXCR, and kept productive beta chains. CDR3 protein sequences are deduplicated, and each keeps its most common genes and DNA. In all, the sample holds 8,500 to 13,000 distinct CDR3 sequences, and 30% of those were seen once. The ten most abundant clones make up approximately 15% of the sample. The sequencing sample was made of blood. The receptors derive from a human donor with active COVID-19.

V and J are TRBV10-3 and TRBJ2-7, with D perhaps given as TRBD1 or TRBD2 (5 bases each). The CDR3 is made up of 14 amino acids. The V gene's germline CDR1 is ENHRY and CDR2 SYGVKD. V lost 3 bases to trimming and J lost 6 bases, with 15 bases between them. Here the CDR3 reads CAISEWGKLAEQYF. The DNA for the CDR3 is TGTGCCATCAGTGAATGGGGGAAACTCGCCGAGCAGTACTTC.

The gene calls are TRBV7-2 and TRBJ2-4; D gene ambiguous. Judging by the DNA end, TRBJ2-7 fits better; the J call may be wrong. Germline V lookup: CDR1 SGHTA, CDR2 FQGNSA. CDR3 length: 15 amino acids. The CDR3 protein is CASSLDGPRFYEQYF. The CDR3 DNA reads TGTGCCAGCAGCTTAGATGGGCCAAGGTTCTACGAGCAGTACTTC.

The genes are TRBV5-4 and TRBJ2-1; 9 bases fit TRBD2. This CDR3 comprises 16 residues. Trimming at V came to 4 bases and at J to 6 bases, leaving 11 bases not matched to a gene. Germline-derived CDR1 and CDR2 are SGHNT and YYREEE (reference sequence). CDR3 sequence (DNA): TGTGCCAGCAGCCTCCCTTTTGAGCGGGGGGTCAATGAGCAGTTCTTC. As protein: CASSLPFERGVNEQFF.

The gene calls are TRBV12-3 or TRBV12-4 and TRBJ2-7; perhaps TRBD2 as D (5 bases). The CDR3 has 15 amino acids. V lost 7 bases to trimming and J lost 0 bases, with 16 bases between them. DNA for the CDR3: TGTGCCAGCACCGCCACCGGTGAGGGCTCCTACGAGCAGTACTTC. Encoded protein: CASTATGEGSYEQYF.

Note on this clonotype: A junction boundary mismatches the germline segment, possibly from a read error. This chain uses TRBV5-6 with TRBJ2-7; D not certain. The CDR3 is made up of 12 amino acids. Germline V lookup: CDR1 SGHDT, CDR2 YYEEEE. The CDR3 coding sequence is TGCGCCAGCAGCTTGGTCTCCTACGAGCAGTACTTC. Its protein product is CASSLVSYEQYF. The full variable domain, with the rest looked up from reference TRBV5-6 and TRBJ2-7, is DAGVTQSPTHLIKTRGQQVTLRCSPKSGHDTVSWYQQALGQGPQFIFQYYEEEERQRGNFPDRFSGHQFPNYSSELNVNALLLGDSALYLCASSLVSYEQYFGPGTRLTVT.

With respect to this clonotype: A read error may account for a junction end that differs from germline. This chain connects TRBV5-1 to TRBJ2-6, with TRBD2 matching 7 bases. Germline V gene data show CDR1 as SGHRS and CDR2 as YFSETQ. The CDR3 is 14 amino acids. The DNA for the CDR3 is TGCGCCAGCAGCTTGGGGGGAGGGGCCAGCGTCCTGACTTTC. It translates to CASSLGGGASVLTF. Using reference TRBV5-1 and TRBJ2-6 for the parts outside the CDR3, the full variable domain is KAGVTQTPRYLIKTRGQQVTLSCSPISGHRSVSWYQQTPGQGLQFLFEYFSETQRNKGNFPGRFSGRQFSNSRSEMNVSTLELGDSALYLCASSLGGGASVLTFGAGSRLTVL.

This clonotype was recorded a few times. The chain couples TRBV5-4 to TRBJ1-2; possible D gene TRBD1, 6 bases. Germline V CDR1 and CDR2: SGHNT, YYREEE (reference sequence). V dropped 6 bases and J dropped 2 bases, with 14 bases sitting between them. This CDR3 comprises 14 residues. As DNA, the CDR3 is TGTGCCAGCAAGGGGGAGGGGGAGAACTATGGCTACACCTTC. Amino acids: CASKGEGENYGYTF.

By its share, this clonotype is medium-sized. J is TRBJ2-4 and V is TRBV29-1; D might be TRBD1 or TRBD2, each matching 5 bases. Germline CDR1 SQVTM, CDR2 ANQGSEA. V was shortened by 3 bases and J by 8 bases, with 20 bases between the two germline ends. The CDR3 spans 15 residues. The DNA of the CDR3 is TGCAGCGTTGAGGGGGAGAGTGTGAGTGGAGACATTCAGTACTTC. Amino acids: CSVEGESVSGDIQYF. Full variable domain (outside the CDR3, taken from reference TRBV29-1 and TRBJ2-4): SAVISQKPSRDICQRGTSLTIQCQVDSQVTMMFWYRQQPGQSLTLIATANQGSEATYESGFVIDKFPISRPNLTFSTLTVSNMSPEDSSIYLCSVEGESVSGDIQYFGAGTRLSVL.

The V and J genes are TRBV7-2 and TRBJ2-3, with no clear D. Germline CDR1 and CDR2: SGHTA and FQGNSA. This CDR3 has 14 amino acids. Trimming left V 1 base short and J 5 bases short, with 10 bases between. The DNA of the CDR3 is TGTGCCAGCAGCTTAGGAATAGCTGGAGATACGCAGTATTTT. This codes for CASSLGIAGDTQYF.